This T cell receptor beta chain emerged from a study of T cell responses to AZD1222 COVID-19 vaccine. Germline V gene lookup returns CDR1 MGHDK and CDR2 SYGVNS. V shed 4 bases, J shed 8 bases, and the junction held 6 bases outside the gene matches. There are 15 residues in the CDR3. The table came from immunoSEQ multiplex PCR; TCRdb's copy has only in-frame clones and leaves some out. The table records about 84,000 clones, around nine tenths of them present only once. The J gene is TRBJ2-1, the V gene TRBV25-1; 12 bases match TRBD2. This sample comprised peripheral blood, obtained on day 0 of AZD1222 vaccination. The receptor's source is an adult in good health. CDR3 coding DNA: TGTGCCAGCAGTGGTAGACTAGCGGGAGACGATGAGCAGTTCTTC. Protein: CASSGRLAGDDEQFF.